This T cell receptor (beta chain) appears in the sequencing data of a study of cytomegalovirus exposure and HLA in healthy donors. This clone has only a few counts. The antigen is unknown. Study-wide results and caveats: The study flagged some 170 TCR beta chains as cytomegalovirus-associated.

Some clones are missing from TCRdb's copy, which holds only in-frame ones; the method was immunoSEQ multiplex PCR. This repertoire shows approximately 160,000 clones, 70% to 90% found once; its top ten account for about 3.5%. With V trimmed by 5 bases and J by 15 bases, 11 bases remained unmatched. Per the germline V gene, CDR1 is SGHAT and CDR2 is FQNNGV. The CDR3 sequence is 13 residues long. The clonotype originates from a woman between 18 and 29 years old in good health and CMV-seropositive. The rearrangement uses TRBV11-2 and TRBJ2-4; 9 nucleotides line up with TRBD1. Sequencing was done on a sample of PBMCs. CDR3 sequence (DNA): TGTGCCAGCAGCCCGTCGGGACAGGGAGCGAGGTACTTC. It specifies CASSPSGQGARYF.